Sequencing of this T cell receptor (beta chain) was carried out in a study of cytomegalovirus exposure and HLA in healthy donors. V was pared by 0 bases and J by 9 bases, with 2 bases of the junction left unmatched. The CDR3 sequence is 14 residues long. Germline V gene lookup returns CDR1 SGHKS and CDR2 YYEKEE (reference sequence). 13 Jbeta primers and 60 Vbeta primers were used for the PCR. The data were produced by immunoSEQ multiplex PCR, yet TCRdb's version contains in-frame clones alone and is incomplete. The listing contains 45,000 to 60,000 clones. Sequenced material: PBMCs. V is TRBV5-5 and J is TRBJ1-6, with TRBD1 matching 8 bases. The receptor was isolated from a woman in her 40s in good health and CMV-seronegative. The CDR3 DNA is TGTGCCAGCAGCTTGGGACAGGGGAGTTCACCCCTCCACTTT. As protein: CASSLGQGSSPLHF.